Detailed here is one T cell receptor (beta chain). The antigen is unknown. This table comes from immunoSEQ multiplex PCR, and its TCRdb copy is limited to in-frame clones, with some not included. The profile shows approximately 44,000 clones, around 95% of them singletons. Per the germline V gene, CDR1 is MNHEY and CDR2 is SVGAGI. V was shortened by 1 base and J by 4 bases, with 13 bases between the two germline ends. The CDR3 runs to 15 residues. This specimen belongs to a study of Tregs in tolerant kidney transplant recipients. On the study more broadly: Sorting of CD4+CD25+CD127- cells followed approximately three-day belatacept mixed lymphocyte reactions, sometimes with roughly five-day graft donor restimulation. Recipient cells were told from donor cells by antibody staining.

Study-level results: Activated donor B cell expansion appeared to reveal the most relevant donor-specific TCRbeta repertoire.

This sequence was found in a human donor in good health. Source material: Tregs from blood cultured with allogeneic cells. This chain joins TRBV6-5 and TRBJ1-1, with D perhaps matching TRBD1 (5 bases). DNA for the CDR3: TGTGCCAGCAGTTACTTGCGGGGCGCGGGCACTGAAGCTTTCTTT. It specifies CASSYLRGAGTEAFF.